This T cell receptor beta chain was captured in a study of blood T cell repertoires in COVID-19. Study background: Some COVID-19 samples were acute and others convalescent; all came from the United States, Italy and Spain. Nucleic acid was either cDNA or gDNA, and it came from T cells, B-cell-depleted T cells, or PBMCs.

The CDR3 sequence is 14 residues long. V was clipped by 6 bases and J by 7 bases, with 19 bases between them. CDR1 and CDR2 from the germline V gene are MNHEY and SMNVEV (reference sequence). Methods used by the authors: Amplification from reference gene primers served as the basis for estimated nucleated cell counts. Generated by immunoSEQ multiplex PCR, the TCRdb table keeps only in-frame clones and is missing some. The V and J calls and clone size come from that table; D and trimming were worked out from the DNA. The sample lists around 300,000 clones; roughly 86% were seen once. Sequenced material: peripheral blood. This sequence originates from a woman in her thirties who had recovered from COVID-19. The chain couples TRBV27 to TRBJ2-7; D may be TRBD1 (6 bases). The chain's CDR3 is CASSWGRGSLEQYF. CDR3 sequence (DNA): TGTGCCAGCAGCTGGGGCAGGGGCTCCCTGGAGCAGTACTTC.